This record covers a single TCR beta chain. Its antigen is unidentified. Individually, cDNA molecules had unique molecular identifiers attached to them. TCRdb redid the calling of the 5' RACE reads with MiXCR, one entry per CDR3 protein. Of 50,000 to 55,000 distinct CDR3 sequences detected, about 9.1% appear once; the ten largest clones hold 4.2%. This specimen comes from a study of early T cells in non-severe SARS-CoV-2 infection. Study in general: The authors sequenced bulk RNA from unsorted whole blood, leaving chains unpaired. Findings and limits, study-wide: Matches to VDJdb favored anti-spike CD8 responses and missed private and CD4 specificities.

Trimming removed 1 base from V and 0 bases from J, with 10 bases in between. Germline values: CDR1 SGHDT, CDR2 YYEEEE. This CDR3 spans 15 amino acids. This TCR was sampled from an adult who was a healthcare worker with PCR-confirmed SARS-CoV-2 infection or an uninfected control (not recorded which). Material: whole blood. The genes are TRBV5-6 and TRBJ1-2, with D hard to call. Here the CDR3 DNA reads TGTGCCAGCAGCTTGTGGGCAATAGCTAACTATGGCTACACCTTC. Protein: CASSLWAIANYGYTF.